Following are 8 T cell receptor beta chains from one sample sequenced in a study of blood T cells in healthy people across ages (dated by TCRdb to between 2014 and 2017). Libraries were built with 5' RACE. These reads were obtained on an Illumina HiSeq 2500. A second PCR of about 7 to 12 cycles was run with a J-beta primer mix and a sample-barcoded 5' primer. TCRdb ran its own pipeline on the public reads, namely fastp trimming at Q25 and MiXCR clone calling, and kept in-frame beta chains. Rows with one shared CDR3 protein collapse into an entry with the most common genes and DNA. The table for this sample lists 1,100,000 or so distinct CDR3 sequences; under 55% of them were counted only once. The ten top clones hold approximately 17% of the sample. The material sequenced was blood. These receptor sequences come from a woman aged 60-75 years in good health.

This clonotype occurred a few times. The chain uses TRBV30 and TRBJ1-4; TRBD1 matches 7 bases. Germline V gene sequence: CDR1 GTSNPN, CDR2 SVGIG (reference sequence). This CDR3 contains 14 residues. The V and J ends lost 8 bases and 7 bases, in that order; junction bases with no gene match: 13. The CDR3 coding sequence is TGTGCCGGGAATATAGGGGGCGCCGGTGAAAAACTGTTTTTT. Its translation is CAGNIGGAGEKLFF.

J is TRBJ2-5 and V is TRBV27; the match to TRBD1 covers 9 bases. V lost 4 bases to trimming and J lost 5 bases; unmatched junction nucleotides: 5. Germline lookup yields CDR1 MNHEY and CDR2 SMNVEV (reference sequence). The CDR3 is 14 amino acids. The CDR3 bases are TGTGCCAGCAGTTACAGGGGGCGCCTTGAGACCCAGTACTTC. Amino acid sequence: CASSYRGRLETQYF.

This chain connects TRBV5-1 to TRBJ2-6; TRBD1 agrees at 8 bases. Looked up from germline, CDR1 is SGHRS and CDR2 is YFSETQ. The CDR3 runs to 18 residues. Trimming took 4 bases from V and 1 from J; bases not matched to a gene: 10. CDR3 region: CASSLRGQGTSGANVLTF. DNA of the CDR3: TGCGCCAGCAGCCTCCGAGGACAGGGTACATCTGGGGCCAACGTCCTGACTTTC.

This clonotype was found once. In DNA form, the CDR3 reads TGTGCCAGCGCCGGGGGGGAGGGCCTGACAGATACGCAGTATTTT. This translates into CASAGGEGLTDTQYF. J is TRBJ2-3 and V is TRBV6-2 or TRBV6-3; 8 bases agree with TRBD2. Germline-derived CDR1 and CDR2 are MNHEY and SVGEGT. Trimming cost V 8 bases and J 3 bases; bases outside gene matches: 10. CDR3 size: 15 residues.

The CDR3 protein is CASTSTTRGEAFF. The CDR3 DNA follows: TGTGCCAGCACCTCAACGACACGAGGTGAAGCTTTCTTT. The chain uses TRBV3-1 and TRBJ1-1; D unclear. CDR1 is LGHDT, CDR2 YNNKEL, per germline (reference sequence). CDR3 size: 13 residues. Trimming removed 7 bases at V and 7 bases at J, with 16 bases between.

The rearrangement uses TRBV20-1 and TRBJ2-1; TRBD2 matches 7 bases. Germline lookup yields CDR1 DFQATT and CDR2 SNEGSKA (reference sequence). Losses at the gene ends were 6 bases for V and 0 bases for J; bases not matched to a gene: 14. The CDR3 runs to 17 residues. Here the CDR3 reads CSAHTPKRGSSYNEQFF. The CDR3 nucleotides read TGCAGTGCCCATACCCCAAAGCGGGGTAGCTCCTACAATGAGCAGTTCTTC.

This rearrangement joins TRBV28 to TRBJ2-7; 10 bases are a match to TRBD1. In germline, CDR1 is MDHEN, CDR2 SYDVKM. CDR3 size: 15 residues. V lost 8 bases and J lost 4; bases outside the gene matches: 11. This CDR3 reads CASSTTGTGVYEQYF. DNA for the CDR3: TGTGCCAGCTCTACAACCGGGACAGGGGTGTACGAGCAGTACTTC.

This clonotype was recorded only once. The junction departs from germline at one end; a sequencing error may be responsible. The CDR3 spells CAGSVARFQETQYF. CDR3 DNA sequence: TGTGCCGGCAGTGTAGCGAGATTTCAAGAGACCCAGTACTTC. The chain uses TRBV27 and TRBJ2-5; D perhaps matches TRBD2 (5 bases). This CDR3 region has 14 residues. CDR1 is MNHEY and CDR2 is SMNVEV in the germline V gene (reference sequence).